This T cell receptor beta chain was captured in a study of CD8+CD57+ T cells in acquired aplastic anemia. Profiles of TCR beta VDJ and CDR3 were generated from a genomic DNA template. TCRdb re-called the reads through MiXCR, storing one row per CDR3 protein. In the table there are approximately 220,000 distinct CDR3 sequences, approximately 50% of which are singletons. Between the trimmed V and J ends, which lost 0 bases and 5 bases, there was a span of 8 bases. The CDR3 is 14 amino acids. This clonotype was picked up many times. The patients chosen for sequencing had shown expansion of CD8+CD57+ cells (detected by flow cytometry). There were no patients without severe acquired aplastic anemia.

The receptor's source is a human donor with aplastic anemia. This chain links TRBV12-3 or TRBV12-4 with TRBJ2-1; D gene uncertain. The source material was sorted CD4+, CD8+, or CD8+CD57+ T cells (not recorded which) from PBMCs. This chain's CDR3 is CASSLAGKDNEQFF. The CDR3 coding sequence is TGTGCCAGCAGTTTAGCGGGAAAGGACAATGAGCAGTTCTTC.